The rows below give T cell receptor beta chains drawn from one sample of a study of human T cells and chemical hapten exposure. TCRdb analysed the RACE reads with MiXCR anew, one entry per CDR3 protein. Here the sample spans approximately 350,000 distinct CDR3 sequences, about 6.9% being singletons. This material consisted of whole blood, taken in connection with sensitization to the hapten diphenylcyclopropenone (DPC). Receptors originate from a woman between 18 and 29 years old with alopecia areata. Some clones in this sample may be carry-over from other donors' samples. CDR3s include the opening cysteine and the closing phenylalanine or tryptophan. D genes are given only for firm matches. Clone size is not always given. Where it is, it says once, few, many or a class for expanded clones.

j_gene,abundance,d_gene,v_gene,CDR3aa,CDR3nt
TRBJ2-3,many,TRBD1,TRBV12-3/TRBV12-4,CASRFRDRGADTQYF,TGTGCCAGCAGATTCCGGGACAGGGGTGCAGATACGCAGTATTTT
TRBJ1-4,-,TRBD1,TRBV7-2,CASAGKTGLDQKLFF,TGTGCCAGCGCCGGCAAGACAGGGCTTGATCAAAAACTGTTTTTT
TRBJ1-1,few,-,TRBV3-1,CASSQYQGLGGRMYTEAFF,TGTGCCAGCAGCCAATATCAGGGGCTCGGCGGTAGGATGTACACTGAAGCTTTCTTT
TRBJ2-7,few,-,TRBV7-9,CASSPMGGGEEQYF,TGTGCCAGCAGCCCCATGGGGGGCGGGGAGGAGCAGTACTTC
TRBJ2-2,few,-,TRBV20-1,CSARDQATGELFF,TGCAGTGCTAGAGATCAAGCAACCGGGGAGCTGTTTTTT
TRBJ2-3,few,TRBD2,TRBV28,CASSRPSGGRGIDTQYF,TGTGCCAGCAGTCGCCCTAGCGGGGGACGGGGGATAGATACGCAGTATTTT
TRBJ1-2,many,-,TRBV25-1,CASSEQGSGYTF,TGTGCCAGCAGTGAACAGGGCTCTGGCTACACCTTC
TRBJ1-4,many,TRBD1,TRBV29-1,CSVSGTGTTNEKLFF,TGCAGCGTTTCCGGGACAGGCACAACTAATGAAAAACTGTTTTTT
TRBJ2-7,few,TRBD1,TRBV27,CASSLGQVGYEQYF,TGTGCCAGCAGCCTGGGACAGGTCGGCTACGAGCAGTACTTC
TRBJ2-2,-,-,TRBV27,CASSSTVDTGELFF,TGTGCCAGCAGTTCGACGGTAGACACCGGGGAGCTGTTTTTT
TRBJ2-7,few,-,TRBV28,CASSLPTGLGGEQYF,TGTGCCAGCAGTTTACCTACAGGGTTAGGAGGCGAGCAGTACTTC
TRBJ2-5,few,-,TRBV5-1,CASSFRESRFGTQYF,TGCGCCAGCAGCTTCCGGGAATCTCGGTTCGGGACCCAGTACTTC
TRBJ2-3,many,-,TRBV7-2,CASSSGPEDTQYF,TGTGCCAGCAGCTCCGGCCCAGAGGATACGCAGTATTTT
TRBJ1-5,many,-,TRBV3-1,CASSHSGPYNQPQHF,TGTGCCAGCAGCCATTCCGGACCCTACAATCAGCCCCAGCATTTT
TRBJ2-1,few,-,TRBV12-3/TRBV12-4,CASSFGLYNEQFF,TGTGCCAGCAGTTTTGGCCTATACAATGAGCAGTTCTTC
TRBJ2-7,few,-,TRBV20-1,CSATDHYEQYF,TGCAGTGCTACAGATCACTACGAGCAGTACTTC
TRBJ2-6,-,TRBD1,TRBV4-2,CASSLRDRGSGANVLTF,TGTGCCAGCAGCCTCCGGGACAGGGGGTCTGGGGCCAACGTCCTGACTTTC
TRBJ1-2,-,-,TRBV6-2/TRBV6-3,CASSYWGSRANYGYTF,TGTGCCAGCAGTTACTGGGGGAGCAGAGCTAACTATGGCTACACCTTC